The 32 T cell receptor beta chains in this list originate from one sample, sequenced in a study of cytomegalovirus exposure and HLA in healthy donors. In the PCR, 60 Vbeta and 13 Jbeta primers were used. Here immunoSEQ multiplex PCR was the method, and the copy in TCRdb shows in-frame clones only, minus some. This sample yields about 110,000 clones, of which 77% are seen a single time; around 4% belongs to the top ten. Material for sequencing was PBMCs. These receptors came from a human donor in good health.

The rearrangement joins TRBV4-1 to TRBJ2-7; 7 bases align to TRBD2. The CDR3 loop spans 16 amino acids. The germline gives CDR1 MGHRA, CDR2 YSYEKL. The junction had 12 bases not matched to a gene; V was cut back by 5 bases and J by 2 bases. CDR3 protein: CASSNPSGNLPYEQYF. The CDR3 nucleotides are TGCGCCAGCAGCAACCCCAGCGGGAACCTTCCCTACGAGCAGTACTTC.

CDR3 in amino acids: CASSAQETQYF. The CDR3 nucleotides are TGTGCCAGCAGTGCTCAAGAGACCCAGTACTTC. The chain couples TRBV6-1 to TRBJ2-5, with no clear D. Trimming shortened V by 4 bases and J by 2 bases, and 2 bases separated the two germline ends. Germline V gene sequence: CDR1 MNHNS, CDR2 SASEGT. The CDR3 covers 11 residues.

J is TRBJ2-7 and V is TRBV28, with TRBD1 identical over 7 bases. V lost 6 bases to trimming and J lost 6 bases; unmatched junction nucleotides: 11. CDR3 size: 14 residues. Germline V lookup: CDR1 MDHEN, CDR2 SYDVKM. The CDR3 here is CASRADRAGGEQYF. In nucleotides, the CDR3 is TGTGCCAGCAGAGCAGACAGGGCCGGAGGCGAGCAGTACTTC. Full variable domain (rest looked up from reference TRBV28 and TRBJ2-7): DVKVTQSSRYLVKRTGEKVFLECVQDMDHENMFWYRQDPGLGLRLIYFSYDVKMKEKGDIPEGYSVSREKKERFSLILESASTNQTSMYLCASRADRAGGEQYFGPGTRLTVT.

This clone was recorded only once. The chain recombines TRBV30 with TRBJ2-6, with TRBD2 as a possible D gene (5 bases). There are 11 residues in the CDR3. Germline V lookup: CDR1 GTSNPN, CDR2 SVGIG (reference sequence). The ends were cut back, 5 bases at V and 9 bases at J, with 8 bases in the middle. The CDR3 protein is CAWGLSNVLTF. For the CDR3, the DNA is TGTGCCTGGGGACTGAGCAACGTCCTGACTTTC.

The rearrangement links TRBV7-6 to TRBJ2-2, with TRBD2 as a possible D gene (5 bases). Trimming took off 1 base at V and 6 bases at J, with 15 bases between the two ends. The CDR3 is 16 amino acids. CDR1 is SGHVS, CDR2 FNYEAQ, per germline. Here the CDR3 DNA reads TGTGCCAGCAGCTTAGGGGTGTCGGGGAGCTCCGGGGAGCTGTTTTTT. Its protein is CASSLGVSGSSGELFF.

DNA of the CDR3: TGTGCCAGCAGCTTTGCTTCCAGCGGGAGAGCCAACGAGCAGTACTTC. It encodes CASSFASSGRANEQYF. This chain links TRBV12-1 with TRBJ2-7; the D call TRBD2 from the table was never checked on the DNA. TRBV12-1 is described as a pseudogene. CDR3 length: 16 amino acids.

The J gene is TRBJ1-2, the V gene TRBV11-1; D may be TRBD1 (5 bases). From germline, CDR1 is SGHAT and CDR2 FQDESV (reference sequence). V was clipped by 0 bases and J by 8 bases, with 7 bases between them. The CDR3 has 12 residues. The CDR3 coding sequence is TGTGCCAGCAGCTTAGCCGACAGAGGCTACACCTTC. This codes for CASSLADRGYTF.

The gene calls are TRBV5-4 and TRBJ2-1; D might be TRBD1 (5 bases). The germline V gene encodes CDR1 SGHNT and CDR2 YYREEE (reference sequence). Trimming cost V 0 bases and J 0 bases, with 7 bases left between them. The CDR3 consists of 15 residues. CDR3 DNA sequence: TGTGCCAGCAGCTTGGGACAGACCTCCTACAATGAGCAGTTCTTC. Protein product: CASSLGQTSYNEQFF.

Only a few counts were recorded for this clone. The chain has TRBV10-1 and TRBJ2-3; 9 nucleotides line up with TRBD2. The CDR3 extends over 15 amino acids. The V gene end was trimmed by 3 bases and the J gene end by 5 bases; junction bases not matched to a gene: 6. Germline V gene data show CDR1 as WNHNN and CDR2 as SYGVQD (reference sequence). CDR3 protein: CASSDRGRAEDTQYF. CDR3 in DNA: TGCGCCAGCAGTGACCGCGGGAGGGCCGAAGATACGCAGTATTTT.

The chain carries TRBV11-2 and TRBJ2-7, with D tentatively TRBD2 (7 bases). Germline assignment: CDR1 SGHAT and CDR2 FQNNGV. V lost 0 bases and J 4 bases, leaving 10 bases between the germline ends. CDR3 size: 14 residues. The CDR3 region has the DNA TGTGCCAGCAGCTTAGAACAGGGAGGGTACGAGCAGTACTTC. This translates into CASSLEQGGYEQYF. The full variable domain, with the rest looked up from reference TRBV11-2 and TRBJ2-7, is EAGVAQSPRYKIIEKRQSVAFWCNPISGHATLYWYQQILGQGPKLLIQFQNNGVVDDSQLPKDRFSAERLKGVDSTLKIQPAKLEDSAVYLCASSLEQGGYEQYFGPGTRLTVT.

The chain has TRBV18 and TRBJ2-1, with D perhaps matching TRBD1 (6 bases). The germline V and J ends were trimmed by 0 bases and 10 bases, with 19 bases remaining between them. The CDR3 contains 16 residues. Germline assignment: CDR1 KGHSH and CDR2 LQKENI. As DNA, the CDR3 is TGTGCCAGCTCACCACCTCAGGTTTGGGGGCTCTCGGAGCAGTTCTTC. Translating gives CASSPPQVWGLSEQFF.

The rearrangement joins TRBV6-5 to TRBJ2-6; 7 bases map to TRBD1. V lost 5 bases, J lost 4 bases, and 5 bases stayed unmatched. The CDR3 spans 15 residues. Germline V gene data show CDR1 as MNHEY and CDR2 as SVGAGI. CDR3 nucleotides: TGTGCCAGCAGTCCTACAGGGGCCGGGGCCAACGTCCTGACTTTC. Amino acids: CASSPTGAGANVLTF.

J is TRBJ2-7 and V is TRBV4-1; 11 bases are a match to TRBD1. Per germline, CDR1 MGHRA and CDR2 YSYEKL. This CDR3 is 15 amino acids long. J was trimmed by 3 bases and V by 4 bases; bases with no gene match: 5. CDR3 loop: CASSRGTGGLYEQYF. CDR3 DNA: TGCGCCAGCAGCCGGGGGACAGGGGGGCTCTACGAGCAGTACTTC.

This rearrangement joins TRBV15 to TRBJ1-2, with a possible D match to TRBD1 (6 bases). CDR3 length equals 15 residues. Trimming pared 0 bases from V and 8 bases from J, leaving 16 bases between. The V gene's germline CDR1 is LNHNV and CDR2 YYDKDF (reference sequence). CDR3 loop: CATSRDSPGDSGYTF. CDR3 in DNA: TGTGCCACCAGCAGAGATTCCCCAGGGGATAGCGGCTACACCTTC.

The genes are TRBV30 and TRBJ1-1; D is undetermined. The CDR3 extends over 13 amino acids. The germline gives CDR1 GTSNPN, CDR2 SVGIG (reference sequence). V dropped 0 bases and J dropped 1 base, with 6 bases sitting between them. The CDR3 loop is CAWSVQQNTEAFF. CDR3 DNA: TGTGCCTGGAGTGTACAACAGAACACTGAAGCTTTCTTT.

This clone was seen only once. The CDR3 is CASSLGGVLSSYNEQFF. In DNA form, the CDR3 reads TGTGCCAGCAGCTTAGGGGGAGTATTGAGCTCCTACAATGAGCAGTTCTTC. This sequence joins TRBV7-9 and TRBJ2-1; D possibly corresponds to TRBD2 (5 bases). Germline V lookup: CDR1 SEHNR, CDR2 FQNEAQ (reference sequence). The CDR3 contains 17 residues. V lost 1 base, J lost 0 bases, and 13 bases lay in between.

This chain links TRBV5-1 with TRBJ2-1; D is perhaps TRBD2 (7 bases). V lost 4 bases and J 9 bases, leaving 17 bases between the germline ends. This CDR3 spans 14 amino acids. Germline CDR1 is SGHRS and CDR2 is YFSETQ. CDR3 DNA: TGCGCCAGCAGCAGGGGGGGCCTGTCAGGTGAGCAGTTCTTC. Its translation: CASSRGGLSGEQFF.

The rearrangement links TRBV9 to TRBJ2-2, with D perhaps TRBD2 (5 bases). The CDR3 totals 16 residues. Germline V gives CDR1 SGDLS, CDR2 YYNGEE. The V end was cut by 4 bases, the J end by 0 bases, with 13 bases between. For the CDR3, the DNA is TGTGCCAGCAGCCCCCGTCGGGGTTCGAACACCGGGGAGCTGTTTTTT. Encoded protein: CASSPRRGSNTGELFF.

CDR3 sequence (DNA): TGTGCCAGTAGTATAGTGAGGCGGCAGAGTACCGGGGAGCTGTTTTTT. It translates to CASSIVRRQSTGELFF. This rearrangement joins TRBV19 to TRBJ2-2; D is unresolved. The germline gives CDR1 LNHDA, CDR2 SQIVND (reference sequence). Deletions cut 1 base from V and 5 bases from J, with 14 bases between. The length of the CDR3 is 16 residues.

CDR3 protein: CASSLPGQGTRPQHF. As DNA, the CDR3 is TGTGCCAGCAGTTTACCCGGACAGGGGACCCGGCCCCAGCATTTT. The V and J genes are TRBV28 and TRBJ1-5; 9 nucleotides line up with TRBD1. The germline CDR1 and CDR2 sequences are MDHEN and SYDVKM. CDR3 length equals 15 residues. J was trimmed by 9 bases and V by 2 bases; bases with no gene match: 8.

This sequence joins TRBV11-3 and TRBJ2-1; 9 bases are shared with TRBD2. The V gene end was trimmed by 3 bases and the J gene end by 9 bases; junction bases not matched to a gene: 6. Germline CDR1 SGHNT, CDR2 YENEEA. The CDR3 spans 14 residues. CDR3 nucleotides: TGTGCCAGCAGCTTTTCTAGCGGGATTGGTGAGCAGTTCTTC. It codes for CASSFSSGIGEQFF.

The count of this clone is one. The chain joins TRBV5-1 to TRBJ2-7; TRBD2 aligns across 15 bases. Germline V CDR1 and CDR2: SGHRS, YFSETQ. V lost 4 bases and J lost 6; bases outside the gene matches: 8. This CDR3 is built from 16 residues. Here the CDR3 DNA reads TGCGCCAGCAGCCTAGGGACTAGCGGGAGGTACAGCGAGCAGTACTTC. Translating it yields CASSLGTSGRYSEQYF. Full variable domain (remainder filled in from reference TRBV5-1 and TRBJ2-7): KAGVTQTPRYLIKTRGQQVTLSCSPISGHRSVSWYQQTPGQGLQFLFEYFSETQRNKGNFPGRFSGRQFSNSRSEMNVSTLELGDSALYLCASSLGTSGRYSEQYFGPGTRLTVT.

The chain recombines TRBV6-1 with TRBJ2-1; 12 bases line up with TRBD2. Germline values: CDR1 MNHNS, CDR2 SASEGT. Trimming at V came to 4 bases and at J to 7 bases, leaving 5 bases not matched to a gene. The CDR3 contains 15 residues. CDR3 region: CASSAQTSGRNEQFF. The CDR3 coding sequence is TGTGCCAGCAGTGCCCAAACTAGCGGGAGGAATGAGCAGTTCTTC.

The chain carries TRBV5-6 and TRBJ1-3; TRBD1 is a possible D gene (6 bases). The CDR3 spans 15 residues. The germline V and J ends were trimmed by 4 bases and 3 bases, with 14 bases remaining between them. Germline values: CDR1 SGHDT, CDR2 YYEEEE. The CDR3 protein is CASSGTGLGGNTIYF. The CDR3 nucleotides read TGTGCCAGCAGCGGAACAGGGTTGGGTGGAAACACCATATATTTT.

This clone was seen more than once but under ten times. The chain uses TRBV19 and TRBJ2-5; 8 bases match TRBD1. Germline assignment: CDR1 LNHDA and CDR2 SQIVND (reference sequence). V lost 5 bases to trimming and J lost 5 bases; unmatched junction nucleotides: 7. The length of the CDR3 is 14 residues. This chain's CDR3 is CASSVPGGDETQYF. CDR3 in DNA: TGTGCCAGTAGTGTCCCAGGGGGCGATGAGACCCAGTACTTC.

This chain joins TRBV6-5 and TRBJ1-2; no definite D call. The CDR3 length is 12 residues. Germline-derived CDR1 and CDR2 are MNHEY and SVGAGI. V lost 5 bases and J 4 bases, leaving 8 bases between the germline ends. CDR3 protein: CASSVVVYGYTF. DNA for the CDR3: TGTGCCAGCAGTGTAGTAGTCTATGGCTACACCTTC.

This clone has only one observation. The rearrangement joins TRBV15 to TRBJ2-7; TRBD1 agrees at 10 bases. This CDR3 region has 16 residues. The germline CDR1 and CDR2 sequences are LNHNV and YYDKDF (reference sequence). V lost 3 bases and J lost 0; bases outside the gene matches: 5. CDR3 protein: CATSREDRGHSYEQYF. The CDR3 DNA sequence: TGTGCCACCAGCAGGGAAGACAGGGGGCACTCCTACGAGCAGTACTTC.

This clone was recorded only once. This sequence joins TRBV5-1 and TRBJ2-2, with 7 bases fitting TRBD1. Germline CDR1 SGHRS, CDR2 YFSETQ. V lost 6 bases, J lost 3 bases, and 14 bases stayed unmatched. CDR3 length equals 17 residues. For the CDR3, the DNA is TGCGCCAGCATCCGGTCCCCCACAGGGGAGCACACCGGGGAGCTGTTTTTT. Amino acid sequence: CASIRSPTGEHTGELFF.

The rearrangement joins TRBV20-1 to TRBJ2-3; D is perhaps TRBD2 (5 bases). Trimming removed 6 bases from V and 4 bases from J, with 8 bases in between. This CDR3 is built from 11 residues. CDR1 is DFQATT, CDR2 SNEGSKA, per germline (reference sequence). The CDR3 DNA reads as TGCAGTGCAGAGGGAGCAGATACGCAGTATTTT. It specifies CSAEGADTQYF.

This clone occurred a few times. V usage is TRBV2 and J usage is TRBJ2-7; 12 bases are a match to TRBD2. Trimming removed 0 bases from V and 3 bases from J; junction bases left unmatched: 6. This CDR3 is 17 amino acids long. Germline loops: CDR1 SNHLY, CDR2 FYNNEI. CDR3 coding DNA: TGTGCCAGCAGTGAAGCACACCTAGCGGGAGGGGGCTACGAGCAGTACTTC. It translates to CASSEAHLAGGGYEQYF.

The chain employs TRBV7-9 and TRBJ2-5; D not resolved. Per the germline V gene, CDR1 is SEHNR and CDR2 is FQNEAQ (reference sequence). Trimming took 4 bases from V and 3 from J, leaving 9 bases between them. The CDR3 length is 13 residues. CDR3 sequence: CASSSGRKETQYF. CDR3 DNA: TGTGCCAGCAGCTCAGGCAGAAAAGAGACCCAGTACTTC.

The chain recombines TRBV19 with TRBJ1-1; D is possibly TRBD1 (5 bases). Germline V lookup: CDR1 LNHDA, CDR2 SQIVND (reference sequence). V was shortened by 8 bases and J by 0 bases, with 22 bases between the two germline ends. The CDR3 spans 17 residues. In DNA, the CDR3 is TGTGCCAGTCGTCCACCCTTTGCTACGGACATGAACACTGAAGCTTTCTTT. Protein sequence: CASRPPFATDMNTEAFF.